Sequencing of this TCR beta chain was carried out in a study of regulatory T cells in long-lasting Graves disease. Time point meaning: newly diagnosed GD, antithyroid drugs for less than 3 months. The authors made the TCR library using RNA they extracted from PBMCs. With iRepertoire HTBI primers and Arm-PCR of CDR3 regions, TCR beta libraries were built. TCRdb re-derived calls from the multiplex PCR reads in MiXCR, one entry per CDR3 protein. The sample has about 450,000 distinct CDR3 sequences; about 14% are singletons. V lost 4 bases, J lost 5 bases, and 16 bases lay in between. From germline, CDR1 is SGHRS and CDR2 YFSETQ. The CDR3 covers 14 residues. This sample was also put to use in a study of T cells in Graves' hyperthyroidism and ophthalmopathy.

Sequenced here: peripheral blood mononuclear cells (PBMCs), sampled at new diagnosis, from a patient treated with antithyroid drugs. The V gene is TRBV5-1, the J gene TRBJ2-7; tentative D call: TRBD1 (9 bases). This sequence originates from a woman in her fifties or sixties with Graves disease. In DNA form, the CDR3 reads TGCGCCAGCAGCCTGGGACAGGGACTAGACGAGCAGTACTTC. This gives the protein CASSLGQGLDEQYF.